This entry features one TCR beta chain sequence. No antigen is known for it. The ends were cut back, 5 bases at V and 4 bases at J, with 14 bases in the middle. Germline V CDR1 and CDR2: SGHTA, FQGNSA. There are 14 residues in the CDR3. These data are taken from a study of CD8+ T cells in alopecia areata. The treatment denotes: oral pan-JAK inhibitor, 5-10 mg twice daily. Individuals with alopecia areata gave both lesional scalp punch biopsies and peripheral blood for collection. Study-level findings and limits: Given one nonresponder, whether baseline CD8+ expansion relates to response remains uncertain. An increase in clonality over normal scalp was evident in lesional scalp, especially alopecia totalis/universalis.

RNA was extracted and reverse transcribed into cDNA as the sequencing template. Some clones are missing from TCRdb's copy, which holds only in-frame ones; the method was immunoSEQ multiplex PCR. Of 150,000 to 250,000 clones in the sample, 58% were seen once. V and J are TRBV7-2 and TRBJ1-2, with D uncertain. This receptor was obtained from a human donor with alopecia areata. Sequenced material: CD4+ T cells sorted from blood, taken at week 24, from a patient treated with tofacitinib. The CDR3 region is CASSLGGPIYGYTF. CDR3 sequence (DNA): TGTGCCAGCAGCCTAGGAGGACCGATCTATGGCTACACCTTC.